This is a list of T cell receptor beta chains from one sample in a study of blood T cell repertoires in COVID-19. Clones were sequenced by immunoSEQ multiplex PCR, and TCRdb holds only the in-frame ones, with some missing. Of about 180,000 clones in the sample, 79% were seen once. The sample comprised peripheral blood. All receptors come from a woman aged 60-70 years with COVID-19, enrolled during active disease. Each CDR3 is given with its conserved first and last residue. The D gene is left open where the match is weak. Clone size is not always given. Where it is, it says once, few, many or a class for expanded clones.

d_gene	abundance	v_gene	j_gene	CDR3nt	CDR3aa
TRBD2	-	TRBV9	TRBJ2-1	TGTGCCAGCAGCGTAGGCGGGGGGGTTCGGTCCTACAATGAGCAGTTCTTC	CASSVGGGVRSYNEQFF
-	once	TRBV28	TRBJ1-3	TGTGCCAGCAGCTCGGCGGGGACCGGTGGAAACACCATATATTTT	CASSSAGTGGNTIYF
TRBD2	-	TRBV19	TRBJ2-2	TGTGCCAGTACCCAGCGGGATACCGGGGAGCTGTTTTTT	CASTQRDTGELFF
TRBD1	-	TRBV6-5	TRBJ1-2	TGTGCCAGCAGTTACTCGAGGACAGGGAGAGGCTACACCTTC	CASSYSRTGRGYTF
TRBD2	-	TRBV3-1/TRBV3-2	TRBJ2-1	TGTGCCAGCAGCCACTGGACTAGCGGGAGGAACAATGAGCAGTTCTTC	CASSHWTSGRNNEQFF
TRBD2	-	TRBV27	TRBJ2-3	TGTGCCAGCAGACCCGCGGGGGGACGCACAGATACGCAGTATTTT	CASRPAGGRTDTQYF
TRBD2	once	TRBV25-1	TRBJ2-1	TGTGCCAGCAGTTCATTAGCGGGATTAGCCTCCGAGCAGTTCTTC	CASSSLAGLASEQFF
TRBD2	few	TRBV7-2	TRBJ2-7	TGTGCCAGCAGCTTAGCGGGAGGGCCGGACGAGCAGTACTTC	CASSLAGGPDEQYF
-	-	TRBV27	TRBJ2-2	TGTGCCAGCAGTCGGGGGGCGCGGGGCACCGGGGAGCTGTTTTTT	CASSRGARGTGELFF
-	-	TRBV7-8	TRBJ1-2	TGTGCCAGCAGCTTATCTGGGGGCACAGGGCCCTATGGCTACACCTTC	CASSLSGGTGPYGYTF
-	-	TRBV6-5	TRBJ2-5	TGTGCCAGCGCTCGCCTGGACTCCCGCGTGGAGACCCAGTACTTC	CASARLDSRVETQYF
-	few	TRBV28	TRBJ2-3	TGTGCCAGCAGCCCTAGAATATCGGGACACACAGATACGCAGTATTTT	CASSPRISGHTDTQYF
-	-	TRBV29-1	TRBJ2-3	TGCAGCGTTGAGGTTGGGGCTTCCCGAGGCACAGATACGCAGTATTTT	CSVEVGASRGTDTQYF
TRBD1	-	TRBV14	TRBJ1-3	TGTGCCAGCAGCCCACGGACAGGCTTTGGAAACACCATATATTTT	CASSPRTGFGNTIYF
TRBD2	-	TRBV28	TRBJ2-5	TGTGCCAGCAGACTAGCGGGAGAGGTTAGTTACTTC	CASRLAGEVSYF
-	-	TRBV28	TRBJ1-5	TGTGCCAGCAGTTTATACGGGAGGGGCGGTCAGCCCCAGCATTTT	CASSLYGRGGQPQHF
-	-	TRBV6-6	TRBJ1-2	TGTGCCAGCACTTTCCGGGGGGCGCGGAGCTACACCTTC	CASTFRGARSYTF
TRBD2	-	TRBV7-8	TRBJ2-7	TGTGCCAGCAGCTTAGGGGGGGTAGCGGGAGCCTTCTACGAGCAGTACTTC	CASSLGGVAGAFYEQYF
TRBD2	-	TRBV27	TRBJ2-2	TGTGCCAGCAGTTTAGTCAGCGGGAGAAGGGCCGGGGAGCTGTTTTTT	CASSLVSGRRAGELFF
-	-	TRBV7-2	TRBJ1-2	TGTGCCAGCAGCTTGGCTGTAATAAACTATGGCTACACCTTC	CASSLAVINYGYTF
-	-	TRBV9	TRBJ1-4	TGTGCCAGCAGCCCCCGTTATGGGGAGGGAGAAAAACTGTTTTTT	CASSPRYGEGEKLFF
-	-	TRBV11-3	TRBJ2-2	TGTGCCAGCAGAAACTCAGGGGAGCTGTTTTTT	CASRNSGELFF
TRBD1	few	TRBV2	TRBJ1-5	TGTGCCAGCAGTGCGGACAGGGGGCGTCAGCCCCAGCATTTT	CASSADRGRQPQHF
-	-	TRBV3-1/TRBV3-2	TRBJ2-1	TGTGCCAGCAGCCAAGATTTTATCCGGGAGCAGTTCTTC	CASSQDFIREQFF
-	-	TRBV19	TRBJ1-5	TGTGCCAGTAAGAGGACAGAAACGAGTATCAATCAGCCCCAGCATTTT	CASKRTETSINQPQHF
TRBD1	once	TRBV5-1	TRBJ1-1	TGCGCCAGCAGCGGACTCGGGACAGGGGGCGGTGGCACTGAAGCTTTCTTT	CASSGLGTGGGGTEAFF
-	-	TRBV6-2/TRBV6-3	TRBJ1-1	TGTGCCAGCAGTTACTCGATCCAGGATTCAGCTTTCTTT	CASSYSIQDSAFF
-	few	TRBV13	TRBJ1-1	TGTGCCAGCAGCCCCCCCGGGGGGCGGGTAAGGAACACTGAAGCTTTCTTT	CASSPPGGRVRNTEAFF
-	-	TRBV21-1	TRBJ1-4	TGTGCCAGCAGCAAAGTGGTGAGGGCAGGGGCTGAAAAACTGTTTTTT	CASSKVVRAGAEKLFF
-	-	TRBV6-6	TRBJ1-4	TGTGCCAGCAGTTTCCGAGTAGTTGCAACTAATGAAAAACTGTTTTTT	CASSFRVVATNEKLFF
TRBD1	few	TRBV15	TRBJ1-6	TGTGCCACCAGCAGAGACCGGACAGGGGGGAATTCACCCCTCCACTTT	CATSRDRTGGNSPLHF
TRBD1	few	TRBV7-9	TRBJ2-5	TGTGCCAGCAGCCCCTCTGACAGGGGACCCCAGTACTTC	CASSPSDRGPQYF
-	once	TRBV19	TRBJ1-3	TGTGCCAGTTCTGACAGCCCTGGAAACACCATATATTTT	CASSDSPGNTIYF
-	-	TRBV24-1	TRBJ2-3	TGTGCCACCAGTGAGAGGCTTAACACAGATACGCAGTATTTT	CATSERLNTDTQYF
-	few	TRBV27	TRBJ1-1	TGTGCCAGCAGTTTAGACAGGCGGAACACTGAAGCTTTCTTT	CASSLDRRNTEAFF
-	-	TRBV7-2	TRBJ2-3	TGTGCCAGCAGCTTCGTAGGGGGGGACACAGATACGCAGTATTTT	CASSFVGGDTDTQYF
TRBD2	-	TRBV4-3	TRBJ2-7	TGCGCCAGCAGCCAATTCCTGACGGGGGGGGAAATTTACGAGCAGTACTTC	CASSQFLTGGEIYEQYF
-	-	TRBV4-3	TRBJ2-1	TGCGCCAGCAGCCAAGATGTTTCGAGCTACAATGAGCAGTTCTTC	CASSQDVSSYNEQFF
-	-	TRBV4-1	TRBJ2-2	TGCGCCAGCAGCCAAGGAGTCCGGGACACCGGGGAGCTGTTTTTT	CASSQGVRDTGELFF
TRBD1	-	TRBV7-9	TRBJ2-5	TGTGCCAGCAGCTTAGGTGACAGGGGGCGGAAGGAGACCCAGTACTTC	CASSLGDRGRKETQYF
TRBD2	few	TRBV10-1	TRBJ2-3	TGCGCCAGCAGTGTGGATTCTAGCGGGGGGGCCAGTACGCAGTATTTT	CASSVDSSGGASTQYF
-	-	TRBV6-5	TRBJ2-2	TGTGCCAGCACACAGGGACCGAACACCGGGGAGCTGTTTTTT	CASTQGPNTGELFF
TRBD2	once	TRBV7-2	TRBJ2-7	TGTGCCAGCAGCTTAGAAAGGACTAGCGGGATGTTCTCCTACGAGCAGTACTTC	CASSLERTSGMFSYEQYF
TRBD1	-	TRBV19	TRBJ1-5	TGTGCCAGGGGACAGGGATGCCAGCCCCAGCATTTT	CARGQGCQPQHF
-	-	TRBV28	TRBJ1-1	TGTGCCTCCCTCGGGGTCAACACTGAAGCTTTCTTT	CASLGVNTEAFF
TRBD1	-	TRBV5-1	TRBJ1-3	TGCGCCAGCAGCTTGAGGGACAGGGGGACCTCCTCTGGAAACACCATATATTTT	CASSLRDRGTSSGNTIYF
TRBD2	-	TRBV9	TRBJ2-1	TGTGCCAGCAGCGTACAGGTTAGCGGGGCTTACAATGAGCAGTTCTTC	CASSVQVSGAYNEQFF
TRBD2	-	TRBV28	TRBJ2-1	TGTGCCACCTCCCCAGGCGGGAGGGCCCTCAATGAGCAGTTCTTC	CATSPGGRALNEQFF
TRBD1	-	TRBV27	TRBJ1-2	TGTGCCAGCAGTTTAGACAGGGGGGCTTTTTCTGGCTACACCTTC	CASSLDRGAFSGYTF
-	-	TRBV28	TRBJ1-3	TGTGCCAGCAGTTTTAGGGGCACCATCGGAAACACCATATATTTT	CASSFRGTIGNTIYF
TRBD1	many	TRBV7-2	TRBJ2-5	TGTGCCAGCAGCTTGCAGACAGGGGCGCGGGAGACCCAGTACTTC	CASSLQTGARETQYF
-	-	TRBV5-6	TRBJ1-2	TGTGCCAGCGGGAGGGGTATCTATGGCTACACCTTC	CASGRGIYGYTF